Here is one T cell receptor beta chain with its context. What it recognizes is unknown. Different DNA sequences within this sample yield the same CDR3. This entry comes from a study of shared clonotypes between healthy human individuals. Study results and caveats: Donors were few, which limited the genetic and exposure-history diversity represented.

The CDR3 consists of 12 residues. V lost 2 bases, J lost 5 bases, and 7 bases lay in between. Germline CDR1 MDHEN, CDR2 SYDVKM. Clones were sequenced by immunoSEQ multiplex PCR, and TCRdb holds only the in-frame ones, with some missing. The repertoire consists of approximately 1.5 million clones, with approximately 98% occurring once and the leading ten covering about 0.4%. The sequencing sample was made of naive CD4+ T cells sorted from blood. Described subset: CD45RA+ positively selected. This rearrangement joins TRBV28 to TRBJ2-7; D gene unclear. This TCR derives from a man aged 25 to 40 in good health. CDR3 in DNA: TGTGCCAGCAGTTTACCCCCCCACGAGCAGTACTTC. It encodes CASSLPPHEQYF.